The TCR beta chain under discussion was sequenced for a study of blood T cell repertoires in COVID-19. Study-wide background: COVID-19 samples from acute and convalescent phases originated in the United States, Italy and Spain.

Only one count was recorded for this clone. The CDR3 covers 16 residues. Germline CDR1 is SGHRS and CDR2 is YFSETQ. V dropped 0 bases and J dropped 6 bases, with 18 bases sitting between them. In the study's own analysis: The assay estimated nucleated cells by amplifying reference gene primers. The data were produced by immunoSEQ multiplex PCR, yet TCRdb's version contains in-frame clones alone and is incomplete. Clone size and the V and J calls come from that table; the DNA yielded D and trimming. This sample has about 240,000 clones; 82% occur once, and the top ten carry over 3.5%. V is TRBV5-1 and J is TRBJ1-2; TRBD1 might be the D (6 bases). This clonotype originated in a woman in her 70s with acute or convalescent COVID-19. The specimen was peripheral blood. The CDR3 DNA follows: TGCGCCAGCAGCTTGGTCCCGACAGGCCAACTAGATGGCTACACCTTC. This codes for CASSLVPTGQLDGYTF.